Listed below are T cell receptor beta chains from one sample, sequenced in a study of cytomegalovirus exposure and HLA in healthy donors. Sequenced by immunoSEQ multiplex PCR; TCRdb stores in-frame clones only, minus some. The sample yields roughly 150,000 clones, around three quarters seen once. Sequencing input: PBMCs. These receptor sequences come from a woman in her thirties or forties in good health and CMV-seropositive. The CDR3 runs from the conserved cysteine through the conserved F or W. The D gene is left open where the match is weak. Some rows mark clone size as missing; the rest say once, few, many or name a class of expanded clone.

TRBV29-1,TRBJ2-1,once,-,TGCAGCGTTGCTCCGGTGGCCTACAATGAGCAGTTCTTC,CSVAPVAYNEQFF
TRBV21-1,TRBJ2-1,-,-,TGTGCCAGCAGCAAAGTAACTAGCGGGAGAGATAGAAATGAGCAGTTCTTC,CASSKVTSGRDRNEQFF
TRBV5-1,TRBJ2-5,-,-,TGCGCCAGCAGCCTAGGGCAGGGGCAAGAGACCCAGTACTTC,CASSLGQGQETQYF
TRBV14,TRBJ2-2,-,-,TGTGCCAGCAGCCAACTGGGCGAGTACACCGGGGAGCTGTTTTTT,CASSQLGEYTGELFF
TRBV19,TRBJ2-3,-,-,TGTGCCAGTAGTACCCTAAAAGTCACAGATACGCAGTATTTT,CASSTLKVTDTQYF
TRBV6-5,TRBJ1-2,-,-,TGTGCCAGCAGTTACTCAGCCCCGCGGGGCTACACCTTC,CASSYSAPRGYTF
TRBV19,TRBJ2-6,-,TRBD2,TGTGCCAGTAGTTCTAGCGGGGACTCCTCCGGGGCCAACGTCCTGACTTTC,CASSSSGDSSGANVLTF
TRBV5-1,TRBJ2-3,-,-,TGCGCCAGCAGCCGGAGGGCGGTGAGCACAGATACGCAGTATTTT,CASSRRAVSTDTQYF
TRBV9,TRBJ2-1,-,-,TGTGCCAGCAGCGTAGGGGCCATCAACCATGAGCAGTTCTTC,CASSVGAINHEQFF
TRBV5-1,TRBJ1-2,-,TRBD1,TGCGCCAGCAGCTTACAGGGGCGAGTCGGTGATGGCTACACCTTC,CASSLQGRVGDGYTF
TRBV28,TRBJ1-2,-,-,TGTGCCAGCAGTTCACAGGGTAGAGGCTATGGCTACACCTTC,CASSSQGRGYGYTF
TRBV2,TRBJ1-2,-,-,TGTGCCAGCAATTACGGAGGGAACTATGGCTACACCTTC,CASNYGGNYGYTF
TRBV7-9,TRBJ2-1,-,TRBD2,TGTTCCAGCAGCTTAAGCCTAGCGGGAGCTCACAATGAGCAGTTCTTC,CSSSLSLAGAHNEQFF
TRBV7-3,TRBJ1-1,-,TRBD1,TGTGCCAGCAGCCCAACAGGGGGGAACACTGAAGCTTTCTTT,CASSPTGGNTEAFF
TRBV14,TRBJ2-1,-,-,TGTGCCAGCAGCCGTACGCGAGGGATCACCTACAATGAGCAGTTCTTC,CASSRTRGITYNEQFF
TRBV23-1,TRBJ2-3,-,-,TGCGCCAGCAGTCAATGCAGGGGAGCAGATACGCAGTATTTT,CASSQCRGADTQYF
TRBV7-2,TRBJ2-7,-,TRBD1,TGTGCCAGCAGCTCAGGAGTCGGGACAGGGGGCTACGAGCAGTACTTC,CASSSGVGTGGYEQYF
TRBV19,TRBJ2-7,-,TRBD1,TGTGCCAGTATCGGCGGGACAGGAGCCTACGAGCAGTACTTC,CASIGGTGAYEQYF
TRBV5-1,TRBJ1-1,-,TRBD1,TGCGCCAGCCGCCGGGACAGTATGAACACTGAAGCTTTCTTT,CASRRDSMNTEAFF
TRBV4-1,TRBJ1-5,-,-,TGCGCCAGCAGCCAAGAATGGAGGGACCAGCCCCAGCATTTT,CASSQEWRDQPQHF